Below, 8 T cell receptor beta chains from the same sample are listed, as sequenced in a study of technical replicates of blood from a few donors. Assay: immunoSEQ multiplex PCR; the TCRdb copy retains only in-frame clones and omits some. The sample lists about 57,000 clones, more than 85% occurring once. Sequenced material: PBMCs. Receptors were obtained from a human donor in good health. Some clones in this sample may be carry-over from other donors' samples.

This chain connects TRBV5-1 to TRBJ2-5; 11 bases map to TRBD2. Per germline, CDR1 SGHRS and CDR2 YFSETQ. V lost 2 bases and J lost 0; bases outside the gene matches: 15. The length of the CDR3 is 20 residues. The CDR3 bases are TGCGCCAGCAGCTTCGGGCTAGCGGGGGGCGGGTCCAAGTACCAAGAGACCCAGTACTTC. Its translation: CASSFGLAGGGSKYQETQYF.

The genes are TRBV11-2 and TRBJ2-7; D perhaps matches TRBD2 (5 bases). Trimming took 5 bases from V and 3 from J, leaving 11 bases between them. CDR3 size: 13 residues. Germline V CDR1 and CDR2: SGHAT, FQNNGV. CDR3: CASSREAGYEQYF. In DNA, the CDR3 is TGTGCCAGCAGCCGTGAGGCGGGCTACGAGCAGTACTTC.

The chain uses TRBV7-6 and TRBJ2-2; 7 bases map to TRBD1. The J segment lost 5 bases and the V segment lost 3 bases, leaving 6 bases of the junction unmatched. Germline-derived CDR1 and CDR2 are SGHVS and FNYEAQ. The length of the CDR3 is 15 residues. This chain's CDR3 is CASSLLTGVTGELFF. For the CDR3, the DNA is TGTGCCAGCAGCTTGTTAACAGGGGTTACCGGGGAGCTGTTTTTT. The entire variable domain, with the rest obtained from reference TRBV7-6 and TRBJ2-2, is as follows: GAGVSQSPRYKVTKRGQDVALRCDPISGHVSLYWYRQALGQGPEFLTYFNYEAQQDKSGLPNDRFSAERPEGSISTLTIQRTEQRDSAMYRCASSLLTGVTGELFFGEGSRLTVL.

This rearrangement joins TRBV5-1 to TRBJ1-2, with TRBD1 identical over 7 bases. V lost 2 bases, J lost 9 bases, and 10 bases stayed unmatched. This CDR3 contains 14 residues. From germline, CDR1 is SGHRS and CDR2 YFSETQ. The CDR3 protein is CASSLQGSLKSYTF. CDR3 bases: TGCGCCAGCAGCTTACAGGGGTCTCTCAAGAGCTACACCTTC.

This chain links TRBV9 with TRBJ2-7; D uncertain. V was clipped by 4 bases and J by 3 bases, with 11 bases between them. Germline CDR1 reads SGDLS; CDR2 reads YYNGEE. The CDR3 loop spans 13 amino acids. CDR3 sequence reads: CASSPSPLYEQYF. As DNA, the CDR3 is TGTGCCAGCAGCCCTAGTCCACTCTACGAGCAGTACTTC.

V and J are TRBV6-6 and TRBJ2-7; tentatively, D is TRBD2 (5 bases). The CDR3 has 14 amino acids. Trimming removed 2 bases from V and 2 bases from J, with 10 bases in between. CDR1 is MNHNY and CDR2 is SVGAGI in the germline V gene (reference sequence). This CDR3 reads CASSYLREAYEQYF. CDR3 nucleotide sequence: TGTGCCAGCAGTTACCTGAGGGAAGCCTACGAGCAGTACTTC.

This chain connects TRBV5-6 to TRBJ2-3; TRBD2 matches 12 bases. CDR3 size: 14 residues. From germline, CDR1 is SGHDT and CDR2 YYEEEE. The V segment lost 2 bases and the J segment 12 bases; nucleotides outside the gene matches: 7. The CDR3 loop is CASSLASGRAIQYF. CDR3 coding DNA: TGTGCCAGCAGCTTAGCTAGCGGGAGGGCCATTCAGTATTTT. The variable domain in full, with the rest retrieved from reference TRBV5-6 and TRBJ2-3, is DAGVTQSPTHLIKTRGQQVTLRCSPKSGHDTVSWYQQALGQGPQFIFQYYEEEERQRGNFPDRFSGHQFPNYSSELNVNALLLGDSALYLCASSLASGRAIQYFGPGTRLTVL.

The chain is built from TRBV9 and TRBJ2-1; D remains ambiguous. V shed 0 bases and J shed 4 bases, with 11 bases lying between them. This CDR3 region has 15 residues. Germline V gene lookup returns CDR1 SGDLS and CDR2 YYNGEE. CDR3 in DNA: TGTGCCAGCAGCGTAGGGGCAGAAAGTTACAATGAGCAGTTCTTC. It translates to CASSVGAESYNEQFF.